These T cell receptor beta chains were read from a single sample in a study of blood T cells in healthy people across ages. TCRdb analysed the 5' RACE reads with MiXCR anew, one entry per CDR3 protein. The sample yields fewer than 2 million distinct CDR3 sequences, approximately 39% seen once. Input material: blood. These receptors were taken from a human donor in good health. The CDR3 runs from the conserved cysteine through the conserved F or W. D genes are given only for firm matches. Not all rows give a size; the values are once, few, many and, for expanded clones, a class.

V: TRBV20-1
J: TRBJ1-1
length: 14
size: NA
D: TRBD1
DNA: TGCAGTGCTGACCCCGGGACAGTGAACACTGAAGCTTTCTTT
CDR3: CSADPGTVNTEAFF

V: TRBV29-1
J: TRBJ2-1
length: 14
size: few
D: NA
DNA: TGCAGCGTTGAACGGGCAAACCACCCCGCGGCGCAGTTCTTC
CDR3: CSVERANHPAAQFF

V: TRBV6-5
J: TRBJ2-5
length: 11
size: many
D: NA
DNA: TGTGCCAGCAGTTACGGGGCGACCCAGTACTTC
CDR3: CASSYGATQYF

V: TRBV5-1
J: TRBJ2-4
length: 14
size: few
D: TRBD1
DNA: TGCGCCAGCACCAGGGACCTTCAGGGGGACATTCAGTACTTC
CDR3: CASTRDLQGDIQYF

V: TRBV7-2
J: TRBJ1-1
length: 18
size: NA
D: NA
DNA: TGTGCCAGCAGCTTATCGGCGGGAAGGGGACCCCCGGTACCTGAAGCTTTCTTT
CDR3: CASSLSAGRGPPVPEAFF

V: TRBV10-3
J: TRBJ2-1
length: 14
size: once
D: TRBD1
DNA: TGTGCCATCAGTACAGGGGTCTCCTACAATGAGCAGTTCTTC
CDR3: CAISTGVSYNEQFF

V: TRBV7-8
J: TRBJ2-3
length: 16
size: few
D: TRBD2
DNA: TGTGCCAGCAGCCCACGACTAGCGGGGGGGGAAGATACGCAGTATTTT
CDR3: CASSPRLAGGEDTQYF

V: TRBV3-1
J: TRBJ2-5
length: 15
size: once
D: TRBD2
DNA: TGTGCCAGCAGCCGGGGGACTAGCGGTCTTTGGGAGCAGTACTTC
CDR3: CASSRGTSGLWEQYF

V: TRBV21-1
J: TRBJ2-5
length: 18
size: few
D: NA
DNA: TGTGCCAGCAGCAAAGTTGGTTCACTAGCGGGGGTATTAGAGACCCAGTACTTC
CDR3: CASSKVGSLAGVLETQYF

V: TRBV20-1
J: TRBJ2-5
length: 12
size: once
D: NA
DNA: TGCAGTGGCTCAGGGGTCTCGCGGACCCAGTACTTC
CDR3: CSGSGVSRTQYF

V: TRBV7-9
J: TRBJ1-6
length: 17
size: NA
D: TRBD1
DNA: TGTGCCAGCAGCCCCGGGGGGGACAGGGGCCGAACTTCACCCCTCCACTTT
CDR3: CASSPGGDRGRTSPLHF

V: TRBV20-1
J: TRBJ2-7
length: 14
size: NA
D: NA
DNA: TGCAGTGCTAGAACGGTGGCAGGGGCGTACGAGCAGTACTTC
CDR3: CSARTVAGAYEQYF

V: TRBV10-3
J: TRBJ2-7
length: 14
size: many
D: TRBD1
DNA: TGTGCCATCAGTGACCGACAGGGACCCTACGAGCAGTACTTC
CDR3: CAISDRQGPYEQYF

V: TRBV20-1
J: TRBJ2-3
length: 18
size: NA
D: TRBD2
DNA: TGCAGTGCCGCCTCGGGACTAGCGGGGGCCTTAGGCACAGATACGCAGTATTTT
CDR3: CSAASGLAGALGTDTQYF

V: TRBV4-1
J: TRBJ2-2
length: 15
size: NA
D: NA
DNA: TGCGCCAGCAGCCAAGATCGGGTGAACACCGGGGAGCTGTTTTTT
CDR3: CASSQDRVNTGELFF

V: TRBV6-2/TRBV6-3
J: TRBJ2-7
length: 14
size: NA
D: NA
DNA: TGTGCCAGCAGTCCCCACCTACAGGGCTACGAGCAGTACTTC
CDR3: CASSPHLQGYEQYF

V: TRBV7-9
J: TRBJ2-7
length: 14
size: few
D: NA
DNA: TGTGCCAGCAGCACCACGGGGATGGAAGGCGAGCAGTACTTC
CDR3: CASSTTGMEGEQYF

V: TRBV12-3/TRBV12-4
J: TRBJ2-7
length: 15
size: NA
D: TRBD2
DNA: TGTGCCAGCAGCCAGAGCGGGGTACGGACCTACGAGCAGTACTTC
CDR3: CASSQSGVRTYEQYF

V: TRBV24-1
J: TRBJ1-5
length: 15
size: NA
D: NA
DNA: TGTGCCACCAGTGATGGAGGGGATAGCAATCAGCCCCAGCATTTT
CDR3: CATSDGGDSNQPQHF

V: TRBV20-1
J: TRBJ1-1
length: 13
size: many
D: NA
DNA: TGCAGTGCCGCACAGGGTTCGAACACTGAAGCTTTCTTT
CDR3: CSAAQGSNTEAFF

V: TRBV6-2/TRBV6-3
J: TRBJ2-3
length: 14
size: few
D: NA
DNA: TGTGCCAGCACCACAGGGCCGCCAACAGATACGCAGTATTTT
CDR3: CASTTGPPTDTQYF

V: TRBV7-2
J: TRBJ2-7
length: 17
size: NA
D: TRBD2
DNA: TGTGCCAGCAGCCTAACCTGGACTAGCGGTTCTCCCTACGAGCAGTACTTC
CDR3: CASSLTWTSGSPYEQYF

V: TRBV12-3/TRBV12-4
J: TRBJ1-2
length: 14
size: few
D: TRBD1
DNA: TGTGCCAGCAGAAGGGACAGGTCGGGCTATGGCTACACCTTC
CDR3: CASRRDRSGYGYTF

V: TRBV29-1
J: TRBJ1-3
length: 11
size: NA
D: NA
DNA: TGCAGCGTCCGGACAGGAAACACCATATATTTT
CDR3: CSVRTGNTIYF

V: TRBV4-1
J: TRBJ2-5
length: 16
size: NA
D: TRBD2
DNA: TGCGCCAGCAGCCAAGGACTAGCGGGGCCCCAAGAGACCCAGTACTTC
CDR3: CASSQGLAGPQETQYF

V: TRBV25-1
J: TRBJ2-5
length: 18
size: NA
D: TRBD1
DNA: TGTGCCAGCAGCCTCTATCCCGGGACAGAGATGTACCAAGAGACCCAGTACTTC
CDR3: CASSLYPGTEMYQETQYF

V: TRBV4-3
J: TRBJ1-5
length: 15
size: NA
D: NA
DNA: TGCGCCAGCAGCCAAGAACGGCAGGACTTCAATCCCCAGCATTTT
CDR3: CASSQERQDFNPQHF

V: TRBV7-2
J: TRBJ2-7
length: 16
size: NA
D: TRBD1
DNA: TGTGCCAGCAGCCGACAAGGGACAGGAGTCCCCTACGAGCAGTACTTC
CDR3: CASSRQGTGVPYEQYF

V: TRBV29-1
J: TRBJ2-4
length: 16
size: many
D: NA
DNA: TGCAGCGTTGGAGTGCATACACGGCAGGGCGAAAACATTCAGTACTTC
CDR3: CSVGVHTRQGENIQYF

V: TRBV20-1
J: TRBJ1-5
length: 15
size: few
D: NA
DNA: TGCAGTGCTAGAGGGGGGCTACACCTGGATCAGCCCCAGCATTTT
CDR3: CSARGGLHLDQPQHF

V: TRBV10-3
J: TRBJ1-1
length: 14
size: NA
D: NA
DNA: TGTGCCATCAGTGAAAGGCAGATGAACACTGAAGCTTTCTTT
CDR3: CAISERQMNTEAFF

V: TRBV7-3
J: TRBJ1-6
length: 13
size: once
D: NA
DNA: TGTGCCAGCAGCCCGGACAGTCTTTCACCCCTCCACTTT
CDR3: CASSPDSLSPLHF

V: TRBV3-1
J: TRBJ2-7
length: 15
size: NA
D: NA
DNA: TGTGCCAGCAGCCAAGGGGCCCGCTCCTCCTACAAGCAGTACTTC
CDR3: CASSQGARSSYKQYF

V: TRBV12-3/TRBV12-4
J: TRBJ2-1
length: 14
size: NA
D: NA
DNA: TGTGCCAGCAGTCACCGTAGACAGAACAATGAGCAGTTCTTC
CDR3: CASSHRRQNNEQFF

V: TRBV13
J: TRBJ1-2
length: 12
size: few
D: TRBD1
DNA: TGTGCCAGCAGCACATCAGGGGGTGGCTACACCTTC
CDR3: CASSTSGGGYTF

V: TRBV7-3
J: TRBJ2-1
length: 15
size: few
D: TRBD2
DNA: TGTGCCAGCAGCTTTAGCGGGGGCCAGGACCATGAGCAGTTCTTC
CDR3: CASSFSGGQDHEQFF

V: TRBV6-5
J: TRBJ2-6
length: 18
size: NA
D: NA
DNA: TGTGCCAGCAGTTACAGGACAGCTAGAAGCTCTGGGGCCAACGTCCTGACTTTC
CDR3: CASSYRTARSSGANVLTF

V: TRBV12-3/TRBV12-4
J: TRBJ2-6
length: 21
size: NA
D: NA
DNA: TGTGCCAGCAGTTTAAGTTCCAGGGTATTTACCTATTTCTCTGGGGCCAACGTCCTGACTTTC
CDR3: CASSLSSRVFTYFSGANVLTF

V: TRBV28
J: TRBJ2-3
length: 18
size: few
D: TRBD1
DNA: TGTGCCAGCAGTTTTCAGGACGGACAGGGGGTTAGCACAGATACGCAGTATTTT
CDR3: CASSFQDGQGVSTDTQYF

V: TRBV20-1
J: TRBJ2-1
length: 16
size: NA
D: NA
DNA: TGCAGTGCTAGACCCTTGAACCTGGCCTCCTACAATGAGCAGTTCTTC
CDR3: CSARPLNLASYNEQFF

V: TRBV4-1
J: TRBJ2-7
length: 13
size: few
D: NA
DNA: TGCGCCAGCAGCCATGCTCAGGGCTACGAGCAGTACTTC
CDR3: CASSHAQGYEQYF

V: TRBV7-3
J: TRBJ2-1
length: 15
size: many
D: TRBD2
DNA: TGCGCCAGCAGCTTCCTAGCGGGGGCTTACAATGAGCAGTTCTTC
CDR3: CASSFLAGAYNEQFF

V: TRBV20-1
J: TRBJ2-1
length: 12
size: once
D: NA
DNA: TGCAGTGCTAGCCTGGCTTCGAATGAGCAGTTCTTC
CDR3: CSASLASNEQFF

V: TRBV10-3
J: TRBJ2-3
length: 16
size: few
D: TRBD1
DNA: TGTGCCACCCCACATCGACCGGGACAGGGTGGAGATACGCAGTATTTT
CDR3: CATPHRPGQGGDTQYF